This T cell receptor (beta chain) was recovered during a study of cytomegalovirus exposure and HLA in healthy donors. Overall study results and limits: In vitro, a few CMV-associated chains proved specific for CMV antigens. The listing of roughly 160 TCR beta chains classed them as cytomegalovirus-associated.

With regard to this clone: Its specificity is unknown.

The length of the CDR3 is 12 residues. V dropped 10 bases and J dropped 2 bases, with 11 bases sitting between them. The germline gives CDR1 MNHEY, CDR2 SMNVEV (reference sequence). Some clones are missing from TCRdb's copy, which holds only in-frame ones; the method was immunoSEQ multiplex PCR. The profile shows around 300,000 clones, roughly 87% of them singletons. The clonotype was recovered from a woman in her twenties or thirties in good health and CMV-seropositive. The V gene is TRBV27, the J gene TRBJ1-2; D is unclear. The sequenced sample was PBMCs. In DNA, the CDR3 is TGTGCCACCGCAGGACGGAACTATGGCTACACCTTC. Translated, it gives CATAGRNYGYTF.